The present T cell receptor (beta chain) was sequenced within a study of cytomegalovirus exposure and HLA in healthy donors. Primers: 60 Vbeta forward and 13 Jbeta reverse. Sequencing used immunoSEQ multiplex PCR; TCRdb keeps in-frame clones, though not all of them. This sample has about 150,000 clones, with approximately 80% found just once. Germline V gene sequence: CDR1 MDHEN, CDR2 SYDVKM. CDR3 length: 15 residues. V shed 3 bases and J 1 base; nucleotides not matched to a gene: 4. Broader study findings: Earlier analysis looked at TCR beta V segments, and most were productive about 90% or about 30% of the time. As a later analysis showed, a missense DCLRE1C variant was linked to trimming of TCR beta V- and J-genes. Compared with the approximately 700-donor mean, an Asian-associated ancestry cluster reportedly had fewer N-insertions, according to a later analysis. HLA alleles were associated with 15,000 to 20,000 TCR beta sequences in a later analysis at 0.05 false discovery rate.

In the case of this clone: Antigen: not known.

This TCR was sampled from a woman in her forties in good health and CMV-seropositive. Sample: PBMCs. The gene calls are TRBV28 and TRBJ2-3; TRBD1 agrees at 7 bases. CDR3 region: CASSFLGGRTDTQYF. The CDR3 coding sequence is TGTGCCAGCAGTTTTCTAGGGGGCCGCACAGATACGCAGTATTTT.